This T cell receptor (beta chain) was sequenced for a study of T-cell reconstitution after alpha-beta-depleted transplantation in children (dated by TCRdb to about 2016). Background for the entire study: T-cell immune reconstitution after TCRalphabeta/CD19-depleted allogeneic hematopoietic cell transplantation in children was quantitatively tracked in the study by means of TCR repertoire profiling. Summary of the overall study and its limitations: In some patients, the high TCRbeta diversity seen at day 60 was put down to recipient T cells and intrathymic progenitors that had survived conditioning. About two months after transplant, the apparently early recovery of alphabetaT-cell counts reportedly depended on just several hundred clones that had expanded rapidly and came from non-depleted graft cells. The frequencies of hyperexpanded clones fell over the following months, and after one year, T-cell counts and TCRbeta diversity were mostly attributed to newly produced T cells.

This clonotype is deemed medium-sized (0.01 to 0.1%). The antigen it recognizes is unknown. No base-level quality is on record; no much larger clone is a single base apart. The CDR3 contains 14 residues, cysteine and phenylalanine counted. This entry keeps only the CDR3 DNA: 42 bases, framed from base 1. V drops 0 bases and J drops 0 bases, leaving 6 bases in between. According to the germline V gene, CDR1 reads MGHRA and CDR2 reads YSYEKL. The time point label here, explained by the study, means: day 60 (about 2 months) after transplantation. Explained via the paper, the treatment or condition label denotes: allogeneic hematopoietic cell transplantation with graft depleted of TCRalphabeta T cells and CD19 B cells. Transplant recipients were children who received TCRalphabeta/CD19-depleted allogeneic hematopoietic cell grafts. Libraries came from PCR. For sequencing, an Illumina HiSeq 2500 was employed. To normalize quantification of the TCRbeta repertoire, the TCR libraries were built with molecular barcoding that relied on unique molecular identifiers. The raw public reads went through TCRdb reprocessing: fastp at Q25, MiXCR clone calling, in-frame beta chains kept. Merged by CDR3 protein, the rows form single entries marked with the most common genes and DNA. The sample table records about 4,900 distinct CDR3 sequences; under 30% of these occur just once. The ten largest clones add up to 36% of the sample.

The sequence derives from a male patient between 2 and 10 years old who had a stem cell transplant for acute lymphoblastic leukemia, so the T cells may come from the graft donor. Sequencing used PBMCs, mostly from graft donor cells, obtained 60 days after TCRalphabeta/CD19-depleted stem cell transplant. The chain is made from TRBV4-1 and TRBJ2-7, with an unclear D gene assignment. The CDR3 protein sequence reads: CASSQEGNSYEQYF. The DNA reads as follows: TGCGCCAGCAGCCAAGAGGGTAACTCCTACGAGCAGTACTTC.